Listed below are T cell receptor beta chains from one sample, sequenced in a study of regulatory T cells in long-lasting Graves disease. TCRdb re-called the multiplex PCR reads through MiXCR, storing one row per CDR3 protein. The sample includes fewer than 450,000 distinct CDR3 sequences, roughly 15% of them seen just once. These data were also filed under a second study, of T cells in Graves' hyperthyroidism and ophthalmopathy.

The material was peripheral blood mononuclear cells (PBMCs), obtained at new diagnosis, from a patient treated with antithyroid drugs. Receptors were obtained from a woman between 40 and 55 years old with Graves disease. CDR3s include the opening cysteine and the closing phenylalanine or tryptophan. Each record gives: J gene, V gene, D gene, clone size, CDR3 protein, CDR3 DNA. A D gene is named only where the DNA matches it firmly. Where a row states a size, it is once, few, many or the class of an expanded clone; other rows omit it.

j_call: TRBJ2-1; v_call: TRBV14; d_call: -; clone_size: many; cdr3_aa: CASSHRDTLSSYNEQFF; cdr3_nt: TGTGCCAGCAGCCATCGGGACACCCTGAGCTCCTACAATGAGCAGTTCTTC
j_call: TRBJ2-1; v_call: TRBV25-1; d_call: -; clone_size: -; cdr3_aa: CASTDSLGAGEQFF; cdr3_nt: TGTGCCAGCACCGATAGCCTGGGTGCTGGTGAGCAGTTCTTC
j_call: TRBJ2-1; v_call: TRBV11-2; d_call: TRBD2; clone_size: many; cdr3_aa: CASTLGLRDGRAYNEQFF; cdr3_nt: TGTGCCAGCACCCTGGGACTACGAGACGGGAGGGCCTACAATGAGCAGTTCTTC
j_call: TRBJ2-1; v_call: TRBV7-3; d_call: TRBD2; clone_size: few; cdr3_aa: CASSLIASGDYNEQFF; cdr3_nt: TGTGCCAGCAGCTTAATAGCTAGCGGCGACTACAATGAGCAGTTCTTC
j_call: TRBJ2-7; v_call: TRBV2; d_call: TRBD1; clone_size: -; cdr3_aa: CASRDRTGVGEQYF; cdr3_nt: TGTGCCAGCAGGGACCGGACAGGGGTAGGCGAGCAGTACTTC
j_call: TRBJ1-3; v_call: TRBV14; d_call: -; clone_size: few; cdr3_aa: CASSQEFNSLPSGNTIYF; cdr3_nt: TGTGCCAGCAGCCAAGAATTTAACAGTCTACCCTCGGGAAACACCATATATTTT
j_call: TRBJ1-3; v_call: TRBV11-2; d_call: -; clone_size: -; cdr3_aa: CASSFYNGVAGDGNTIYF; cdr3_nt: TGTGCCAGCAGCTTCTACAATGGGGTCGCCGGAGACGGAAACACCATATATTTT
j_call: TRBJ2-5; v_call: TRBV20-1; d_call: -; clone_size: few; cdr3_aa: CSASVGGLIGQETQYF; cdr3_nt: TGCAGTGCCTCAGTAGGGGGACTAATCGGCCAAGAGACCCAGTACTTC
j_call: TRBJ2-7; v_call: TRBV30; d_call: -; clone_size: many; cdr3_aa: CAWSGRSFSEQYF; cdr3_nt: TGTGCCTGGAGTGGGAGGAGTTTCTCCGAGCAGTACTTC
j_call: TRBJ2-7; v_call: TRBV4-1; d_call: TRBD2; clone_size: -; cdr3_aa: CASSQDRRLAGNFYEQYF; cdr3_nt: TGCGCCAGCAGCCAAGATCGACGACTAGCGGGAAACTTCTACGAGCAGTACTTC
j_call: TRBJ1-6; v_call: TRBV7-6; d_call: -; clone_size: -; cdr3_aa: CASSTNNSPLHF; cdr3_nt: TGTGCCAGCAGCACGAATAATTCACCCCTCCACTTT
j_call: TRBJ2-1; v_call: TRBV7-9; d_call: TRBD1; clone_size: few; cdr3_aa: CASVGTGVNEQFF; cdr3_nt: TGTGCCAGCGTTGGGACAGGGGTCAATGAGCAGTTCTTC
j_call: TRBJ2-5; v_call: TRBV27; d_call: TRBD2; clone_size: many; cdr3_aa: CASSPLAGLETQYF; cdr3_nt: TGTGCCAGCAGTCCCCTAGCGGGACTAGAGACCCAGTACTTC
j_call: TRBJ2-7; v_call: TRBV7-2; d_call: -; clone_size: many; cdr3_aa: CASSLEGVVSYEQYF; cdr3_nt: TGTGCCAGCAGCTTAGAAGGGGTTGTTTCCTACGAGCAGTACTTC
j_call: TRBJ2-2; v_call: TRBV2; d_call: -; clone_size: many; cdr3_aa: CASKVSGELFF; cdr3_nt: TGTGCCAGCAAGGTTTCCGGGGAGCTGTTTTTT
j_call: TRBJ2-3; v_call: TRBV7-6; d_call: TRBD2; clone_size: many; cdr3_aa: CASSLWTSGGSGDTQYF; cdr3_nt: TGTGCCAGCAGCTTATGGACTAGCGGGGGTTCAGGGGATACGCAGTATTTT
j_call: TRBJ2-7; v_call: TRBV28; d_call: -; clone_size: many; cdr3_aa: CASSLDIDRGRMASGTNEQYF; cdr3_nt: TGTGCCAGCAGTTTGGATATCGACAGGGGGCGGATGGCTAGCGGGACTAACGAGCAGTACTTC
j_call: TRBJ2-1; v_call: TRBV6-2/TRBV6-3; d_call: TRBD1; clone_size: -; cdr3_aa: CASSGSGGGLWNEQFF; cdr3_nt: TGTGCCAGCAGTGGGTCAGGGGGCGGCTTGTGGAATGAGCAGTTCTTC
j_call: TRBJ2-1; v_call: TRBV19; d_call: -; clone_size: many; cdr3_aa: CASSISVLRARSHNEQFF; cdr3_nt: TGTGCCAGTAGTATTTCGGTGTTAAGGGCTAGGTCCCACAATGAGCAGTTCTTC
j_call: TRBJ2-2; v_call: TRBV28; d_call: TRBD1; clone_size: many; cdr3_aa: CASRGTGGSFAGELFF; cdr3_nt: TGTGCCAGCAGAGGGACAGGGGGAAGTTTCGCCGGGGAGCTGTTTTTT
j_call: TRBJ2-2; v_call: TRBV20-1; d_call: TRBD1; clone_size: -; cdr3_aa: CSAGFGTGTGELFF; cdr3_nt: TGCAGTGCTGGGTTTGGGACAGGGACCGGGGAGCTGTTTTTT
j_call: TRBJ1-6; v_call: TRBV6-5; d_call: -; clone_size: -; cdr3_aa: CASSYSTAAGDNSPLHF; cdr3_nt: TGTGCCAGCAGTTACTCGACGGCGGCAGGAGATAATTCACCCCTCCACTTT
j_call: TRBJ2-7; v_call: TRBV6-5; d_call: TRBD2; clone_size: -; cdr3_aa: CASSYPRDWAGGVLYEQYF; cdr3_nt: TGTGCCAGCAGTTACCCCAGGGACTGGGCGGGAGGAGTATTATACGAGCAGTACTTC
j_call: TRBJ2-7; v_call: TRBV24-1; d_call: -; clone_size: -; cdr3_aa: CATSDASRDEQYF; cdr3_nt: TGTGCCACCAGTGATGCGTCGAGGGACGAGCAGTACTTC
j_call: TRBJ1-3; v_call: TRBV11-2; d_call: TRBD1; clone_size: many; cdr3_aa: CASSLWKDRGPGNTIYF; cdr3_nt: TGTGCCAGCAGCTTATGGAAGGACAGGGGGCCTGGAAACACCATATATTTT
j_call: TRBJ1-2; v_call: TRBV19; d_call: -; clone_size: many; cdr3_aa: CASSTTQGIYGYTF; cdr3_nt: TGTGCCAGTAGTACCACTCAGGGGATCTATGGCTACACCTTC